One sample yielded the 9 T cell receptor beta chains listed below, sequenced in a study of blood T cell repertoires in COVID-19. Data came from immunoSEQ multiplex PCR; TCRdb stores just in-frame clones and leaves some out. In the table there are about 220,000 clones, over 75% of which are singletons. Sequenced material: PBMCs or T cells enriched from blood (not recorded which). The origin of the receptors is a woman aged 18-35 years in a cohort exposed to, infected with or recovered from COVID-19 (not recorded which).

The CDR3: CASSPTFPGTGMTPGYTF. The CDR3 DNA follows: TGTGCCAGCAGCCCTACATTCCCCGGGACAGGGATGACACCTGGCTACACCTTC. The J gene is TRBJ1-2, the V gene TRBV13; 9 bases agree with TRBD1. The germline V gene encodes CDR1 PRHDT and CDR2 FYEKMQ (reference sequence). V lost 5 bases, J lost 7 bases, and 20 bases stayed unmatched. This CDR3 has 18 residues.

The V and J genes are TRBV4-1 and TRBJ1-3; a weak D match, TRBD1 (6 bases). Germline-derived CDR1 and CDR2 are MGHRA and YSYEKL. The CDR3 runs 18 residues. Trimming removed 1 base from V and 1 base from J, with 17 bases in between. The CDR3: CASSQGGRGRSSGNTIYF. The DNA for the CDR3 is TGCGCCAGCAGCCAAGGGGGCAGGGGAAGGTCGTCTGGAAACACCATATATTTT.

The sample holds one count of this clone. This chain uses TRBV19 with TRBJ2-1, with 8 bases lining up with TRBD2. The J segment lost 5 bases and the V segment lost 10 bases, leaving 7 bases of the junction unmatched. The length of the CDR3 is 13 residues. Germline-derived CDR1 and CDR2 are LNHDA and SQIVND (reference sequence). The CDR3: CATRGLANNEQFF. The CDR3 region has the DNA TGTGCCACGCGCGGACTAGCAAACAATGAGCAGTTCTTC.

In its sample, this clone was seen a few times. V is TRBV6-5 and J is TRBJ1-5, with 8 positions matching TRBD1. CDR3 length: 15 residues. Looked up from germline, CDR1 is MNHEY and CDR2 is SVGAGI. The ends lost 5 bases at V and 7 bases at J; junction bases unmatched: 10. CDR3 residues: CASSHRQGNGQPQHF. The CDR3 DNA reads TGTGCCAGCAGTCACAGACAGGGGAATGGGCAGCCCCAGCATTTT.

This clone occurred once. The chain joins TRBV5-1 to TRBJ2-1; TRBD2 agrees at 7 bases. Germline V lookup: CDR1 SGHRS, CDR2 YFSETQ. V gave up 0 bases and J gave up 3 bases; unmatched junction bases: 6. CDR3 length equals 16 residues. The CDR3 loop is CASSLAEAGFYNEQFF. The CDR3 bases are TGCGCCAGCAGCTTGGCTGAAGCGGGATTCTACAATGAGCAGTTCTTC.

The sample holds one count of this clone. The J gene is TRBJ1-5, the V gene TRBV7-8; 9 positions agree with TRBD1. Germline CDR1 and CDR2: SGHVS and FQNEAQ. V gave up 1 base and J gave up 4 bases; unmatched junction bases: 11. CDR3 length equals 18 residues. The DNA for the CDR3 is TGTGCCAGCAGCTTAGTCCCGGGACAGGGAAAGGGTAATCAGCCCCAGCATTTT. This translates into CASSLVPGQGKGNQPQHF.

V gene TRBV15 combines with J gene TRBJ1-2; D not certain. This CDR3 comprises 14 residues. Trimming cost V 3 bases and J 7 bases, with 15 bases left between them. Germline V gene lookup returns CDR1 LNHNV and CDR2 YYDKDF (reference sequence). The CDR3 DNA follows: TGTGCCACCAGCAGGACCATTGGAGAGGCTGGCTACACCTTC. Protein: CATSRTIGEAGYTF.

The chain couples TRBV3-1 (or the pseudogene TRBV3-2) to TRBJ1-1; D gene ambiguous. Trimming stripped 4 bases from V and 6 bases from J, with 15 bases between. The CDR3 covers 14 residues. The germline V gene has CDR1 LGHDT and CDR2 YNNKEL (reference sequence). The CDR3 nucleotides read TGTGCCAGCAGCCTCGGACTCCACGGCGCTGAAGCTTTCTTT. Translation: CASSLGLHGAEAFF.

A few counts support this clone. The V call is TRBV7-2, the J call TRBJ2-3; no firm D call. The CDR3 is 13 amino acids. Germline V lookup: CDR1 SGHTA, CDR2 FQGNSA. Trimming cost V 4 bases and J 5 bases, with 10 bases left between them. CDR3: CASSSPPRDTQYF. CDR3 DNA sequence: TGTGCCAGCAGCTCCCCCCCCAGAGATACGCAGTATTTT.